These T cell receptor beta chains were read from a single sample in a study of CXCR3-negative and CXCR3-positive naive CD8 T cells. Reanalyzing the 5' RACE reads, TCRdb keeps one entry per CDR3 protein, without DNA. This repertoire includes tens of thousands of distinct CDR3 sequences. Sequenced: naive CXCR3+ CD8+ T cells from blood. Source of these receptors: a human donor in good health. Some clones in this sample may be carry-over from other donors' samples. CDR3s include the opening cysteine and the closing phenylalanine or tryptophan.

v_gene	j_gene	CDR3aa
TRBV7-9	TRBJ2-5	CASGRNQETQYF
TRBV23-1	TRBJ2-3	CASSQSGRGLDTQYF
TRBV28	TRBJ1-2	CASFGGRGYGYTF
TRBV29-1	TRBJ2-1	CSPLIVGYGEQFF
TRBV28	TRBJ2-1	CASSLAGAANEQFF
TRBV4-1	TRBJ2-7	CASSQVPTSAGSYEQYF
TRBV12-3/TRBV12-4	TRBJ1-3	CASSGQPGNTIYF
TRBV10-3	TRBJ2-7	CAISEARVGEQYF
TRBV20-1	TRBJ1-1	CSARDQGVPEAFF
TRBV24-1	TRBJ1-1	CATSDGTGEAFF
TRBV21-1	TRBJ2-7	CASSSRGNGITYEQYF
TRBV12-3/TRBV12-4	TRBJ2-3	CASSPRTGSTDTQYF
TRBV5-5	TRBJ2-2	CAGSLGLAGFANTGELFF
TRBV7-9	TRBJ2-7	CASSSPDRGDYEQYF
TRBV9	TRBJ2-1	CASSALSPAGGREQFF
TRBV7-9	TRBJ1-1	CASSEVQGETEAFF
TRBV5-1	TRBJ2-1	CASSLELAANEQFF
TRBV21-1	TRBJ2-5	CASSKVVGPGQETQYF
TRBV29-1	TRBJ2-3	CSVKVASPDTQYF
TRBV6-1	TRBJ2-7	CARSTFPSYEQYF
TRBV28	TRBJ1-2	CASSLAVTKGYTF
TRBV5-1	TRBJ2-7	CASSLIGLGNEQYF
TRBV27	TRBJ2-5	CASSSLSGGVETQYF
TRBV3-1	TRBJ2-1	CASSSYVSFYNEQFF
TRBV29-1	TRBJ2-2	CSVEEGLNTGELFF
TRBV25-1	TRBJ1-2	CASSSPTEVYGYTF